This T cell receptor (beta chain) is from a study of blood T cell repertoires in COVID-19. Study-level background: The cDNA or gDNA used as material had been derived from T cells, B-cell-depleted T cells, or PBMCs.

Original processing methods: Reference gene primer amplification gave nucleated cell count estimates. Produced via immunoSEQ multiplex PCR; TCRdb's table is partial and in-frame only. Clonal size and the V and J genes are those of that table, whereas D and trimming came from the DNA. The table has some 500,000 clones, approximately 87% seen once. Self-reported history from a screening survey and questionnaire set each donor's cohort. Cohort 3 donors were reported recovered after two negative PCRs, clearance, or symptom resolution. Per the germline V gene, CDR1 is SGHTA and CDR2 is FQGNSA. The CDR3 runs 11 residues. Trimming stripped 5 bases from V and 9 bases from J, with 8 bases between.

Sequenced input: PBMCs or T cells enriched from blood (not recorded which). The TCR originated in a woman in her thirties or forties who had recovered from COVID-19. J is TRBJ2-1 and V is TRBV7-2, with D maybe TRBD2 (5 bases). DNA for the CDR3: TGTGCCAGCAGCCCTAGCCTTGAGCAGTTCTTC. This encodes CASSPSLEQFF.